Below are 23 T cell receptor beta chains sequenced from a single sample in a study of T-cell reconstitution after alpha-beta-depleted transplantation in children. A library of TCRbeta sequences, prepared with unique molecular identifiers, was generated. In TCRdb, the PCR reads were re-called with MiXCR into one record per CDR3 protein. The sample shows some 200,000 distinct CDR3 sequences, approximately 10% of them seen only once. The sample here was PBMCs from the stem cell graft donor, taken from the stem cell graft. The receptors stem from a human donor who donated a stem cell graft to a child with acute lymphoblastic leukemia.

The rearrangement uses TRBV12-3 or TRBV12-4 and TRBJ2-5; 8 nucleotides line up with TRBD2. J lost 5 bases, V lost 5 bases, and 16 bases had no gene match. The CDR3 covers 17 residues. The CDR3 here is CASSQAPRRGVGETQYF. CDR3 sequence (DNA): TGTGCCAGCAGTCAGGCCCCGCGGCGGGGGGTGGGGGAGACCCAGTACTTC.

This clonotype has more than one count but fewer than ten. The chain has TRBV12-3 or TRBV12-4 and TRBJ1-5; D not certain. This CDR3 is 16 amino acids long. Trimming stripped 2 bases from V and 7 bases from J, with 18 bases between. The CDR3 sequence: CASSLLSGEGRQPQHF. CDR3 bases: TGTGCCAGCAGTTTACTTTCTGGGGAAGGGCGGCAGCCCCAGCATTTT.

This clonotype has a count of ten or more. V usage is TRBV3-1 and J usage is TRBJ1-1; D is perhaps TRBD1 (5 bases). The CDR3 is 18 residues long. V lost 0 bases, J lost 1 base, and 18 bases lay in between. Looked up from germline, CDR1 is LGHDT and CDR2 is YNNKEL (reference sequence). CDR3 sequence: CASSQERGRGAANTEAFF. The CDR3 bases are TGTGCCAGCAGCCAAGAAAGGGGTAGGGGCGCTGCGAACACTGAAGCTTTCTTT. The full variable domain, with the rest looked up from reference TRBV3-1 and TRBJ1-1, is DTAVSQTPKYLVTQMGNDKSIKCEQNLGHDTMYWYKQDSKKFLKIMFSYNNKELIINETVPNRFSPKSPDKAHLNLHINSLELGDSAVYFCASSQERGRGAANTEAFFGQGTRLTVV.

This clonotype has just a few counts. CDR3 sequence: CASSAGNVAGVGTDTQYF. CDR3 sequence (DNA): TGTGCCAGCAGTGCCGGGAACGTAGCGGGGGTGGGGACAGATACGCAGTATTTT. This chain links TRBV28 with TRBJ2-3, with 9 bases that match TRBD2. Unmatched junction bases numbered 15, after V lost 5 bases and J lost 3 bases. Germline CDR1 reads MDHEN; CDR2 reads SYDVKM. There are 18 residues in the CDR3.

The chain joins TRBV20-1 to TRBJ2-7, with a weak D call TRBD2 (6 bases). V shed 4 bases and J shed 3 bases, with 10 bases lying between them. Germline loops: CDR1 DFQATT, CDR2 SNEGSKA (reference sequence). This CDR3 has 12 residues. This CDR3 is CSAMGLGYEQYF. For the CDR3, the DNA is TGCAGTGCTATGGGACTCGGCTACGAGCAGTACTTC.

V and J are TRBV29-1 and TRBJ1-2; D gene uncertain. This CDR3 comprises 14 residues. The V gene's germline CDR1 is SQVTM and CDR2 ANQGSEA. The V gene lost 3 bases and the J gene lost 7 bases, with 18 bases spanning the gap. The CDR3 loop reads CSVDTLRGESGYTF. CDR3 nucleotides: TGCAGCGTTGATACGTTACGCGGGGAGAGTGGCTACACCTTC.

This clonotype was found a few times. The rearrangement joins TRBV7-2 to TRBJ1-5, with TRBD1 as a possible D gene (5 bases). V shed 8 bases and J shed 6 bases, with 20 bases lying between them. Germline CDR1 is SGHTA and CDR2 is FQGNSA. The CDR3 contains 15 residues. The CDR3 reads CASAAGPATGQPQHF. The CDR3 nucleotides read TGTGCCAGCGCCGCCGGCCCGGCAACAGGTCAGCCCCAGCATTTT.

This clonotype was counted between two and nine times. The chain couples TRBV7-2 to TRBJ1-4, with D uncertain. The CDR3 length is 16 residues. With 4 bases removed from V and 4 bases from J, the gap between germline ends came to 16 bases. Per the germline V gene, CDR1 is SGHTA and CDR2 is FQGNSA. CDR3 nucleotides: TGTGCCAGCAGCTCGGACGGACCGAGGATTAATGAAAAACTGTTTTTT. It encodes CASSSDGPRINEKLFF.

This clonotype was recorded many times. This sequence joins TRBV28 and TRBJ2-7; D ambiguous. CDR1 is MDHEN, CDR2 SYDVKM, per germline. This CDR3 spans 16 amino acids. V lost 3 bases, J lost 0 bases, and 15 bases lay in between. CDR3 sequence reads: CASSLHLAHLSYEQYF. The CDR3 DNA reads TGTGCCAGCAGTTTGCATCTGGCCCACCTCTCCTACGAGCAGTACTTC.

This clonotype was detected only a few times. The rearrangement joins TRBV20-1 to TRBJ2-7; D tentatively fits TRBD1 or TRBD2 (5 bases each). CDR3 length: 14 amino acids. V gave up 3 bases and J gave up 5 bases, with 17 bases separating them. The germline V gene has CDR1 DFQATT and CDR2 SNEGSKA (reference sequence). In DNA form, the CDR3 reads TGCAGTGCTAGGGGTAGCCGGGTGGGGGACGAGCAGTACTTC. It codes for CSARGSRVGDEQYF.

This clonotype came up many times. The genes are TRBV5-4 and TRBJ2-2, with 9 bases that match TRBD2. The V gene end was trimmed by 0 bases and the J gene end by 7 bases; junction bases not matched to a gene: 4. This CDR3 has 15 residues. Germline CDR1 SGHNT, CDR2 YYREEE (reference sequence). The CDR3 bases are TGTGCCAGCAGCTTGGGGAGCGGGGGGCACGGGGAGCTGTTTTTT. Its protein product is CASSLGSGGHGELFF.

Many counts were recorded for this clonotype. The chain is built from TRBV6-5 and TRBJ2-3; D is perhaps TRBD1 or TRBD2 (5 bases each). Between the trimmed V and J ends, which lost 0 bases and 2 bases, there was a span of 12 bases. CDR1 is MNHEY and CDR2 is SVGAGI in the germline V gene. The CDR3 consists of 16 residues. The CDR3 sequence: CASSYSGTVPTDTQYF. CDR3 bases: TGTGCCAGCAGTTACTCGGGGACGGTTCCCACAGATACGCAGTATTTT.

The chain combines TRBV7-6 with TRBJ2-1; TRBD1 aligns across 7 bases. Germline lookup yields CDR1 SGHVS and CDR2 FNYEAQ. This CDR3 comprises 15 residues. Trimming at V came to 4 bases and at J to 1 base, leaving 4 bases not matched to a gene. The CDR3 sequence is CASSSDRPSYNEQFF. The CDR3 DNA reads TGTGCCAGCAGCTCGGACAGGCCATCCTACAATGAGCAGTTCTTC.

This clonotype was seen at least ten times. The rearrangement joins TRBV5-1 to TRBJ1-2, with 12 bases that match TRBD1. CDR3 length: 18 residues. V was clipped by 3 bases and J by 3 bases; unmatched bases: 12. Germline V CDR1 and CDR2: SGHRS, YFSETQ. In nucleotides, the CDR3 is TGCGCCAGCAGCTCTCCGGGACAGGGGGCGCGAGGGGACTATGGCTACACCTTC. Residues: CASSSPGQGARGDYGYTF.

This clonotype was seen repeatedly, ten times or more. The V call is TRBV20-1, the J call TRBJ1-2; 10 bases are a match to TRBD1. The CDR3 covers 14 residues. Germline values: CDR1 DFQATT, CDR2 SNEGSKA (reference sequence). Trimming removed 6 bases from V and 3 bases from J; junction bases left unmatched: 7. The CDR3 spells CSAWTGGNDYGYTF. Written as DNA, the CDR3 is TGCAGTGCGTGGACAGGGGGTAACGACTATGGCTACACCTTC.

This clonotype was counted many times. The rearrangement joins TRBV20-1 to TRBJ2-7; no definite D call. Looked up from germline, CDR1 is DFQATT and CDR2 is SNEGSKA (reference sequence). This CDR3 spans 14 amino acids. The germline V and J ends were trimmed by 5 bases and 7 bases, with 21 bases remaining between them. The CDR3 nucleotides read TGCAGTGCTGCCCGGGCCCAAAGCAACTGGGAGCAGTACTTC. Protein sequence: CSAARAQSNWEQYF.

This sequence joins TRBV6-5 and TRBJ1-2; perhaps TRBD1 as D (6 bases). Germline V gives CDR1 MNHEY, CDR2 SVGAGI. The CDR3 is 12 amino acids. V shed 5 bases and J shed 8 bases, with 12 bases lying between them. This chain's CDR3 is CASSQGHLGYTF. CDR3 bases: TGTGCCAGCAGTCAGGGACACCTGGGCTACACCTTC.

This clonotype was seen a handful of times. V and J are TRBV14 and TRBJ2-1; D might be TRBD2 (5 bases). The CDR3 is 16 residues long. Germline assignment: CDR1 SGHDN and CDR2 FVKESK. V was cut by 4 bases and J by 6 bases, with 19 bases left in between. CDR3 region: CASSPLPGMLGNEQFF. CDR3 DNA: TGTGCCAGCAGCCCGCTTCCGGGGATGTTGGGCAATGAGCAGTTCTTC.

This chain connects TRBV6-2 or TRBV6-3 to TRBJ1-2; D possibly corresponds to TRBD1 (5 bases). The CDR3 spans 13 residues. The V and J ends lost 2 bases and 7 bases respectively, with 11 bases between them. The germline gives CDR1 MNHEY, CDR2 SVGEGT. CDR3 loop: CASSYGGLVGYTF. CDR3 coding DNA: TGTGCCAGCAGTTACGGGGGTTTGGTTGGCTACACCTTC.

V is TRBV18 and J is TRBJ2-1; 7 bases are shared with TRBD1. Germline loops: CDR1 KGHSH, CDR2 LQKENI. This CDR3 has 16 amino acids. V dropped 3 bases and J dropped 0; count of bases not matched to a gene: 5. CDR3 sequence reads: CASSPGDSISYNEQFF. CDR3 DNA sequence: TGTGCCAGCTCACCCGGGGACAGCATCTCCTACAATGAGCAGTTCTTC.

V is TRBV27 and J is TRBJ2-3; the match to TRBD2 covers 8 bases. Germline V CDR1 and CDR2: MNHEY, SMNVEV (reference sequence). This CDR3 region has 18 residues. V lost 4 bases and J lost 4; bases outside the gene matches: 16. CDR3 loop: CASSYGGGAGAGSDTQYF. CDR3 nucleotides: TGTGCCAGCAGTTATGGTGGCGGAGCGGGGGCCGGCTCAGATACGCAGTATTTT.

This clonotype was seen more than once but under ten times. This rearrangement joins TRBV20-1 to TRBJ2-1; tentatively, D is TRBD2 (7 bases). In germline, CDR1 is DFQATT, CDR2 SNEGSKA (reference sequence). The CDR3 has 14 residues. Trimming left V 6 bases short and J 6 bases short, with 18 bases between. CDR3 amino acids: CSAQGGGAFNEQFF. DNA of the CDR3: TGCAGTGCCCAAGGGGGGGGGGCCTTCAATGAGCAGTTCTTC.

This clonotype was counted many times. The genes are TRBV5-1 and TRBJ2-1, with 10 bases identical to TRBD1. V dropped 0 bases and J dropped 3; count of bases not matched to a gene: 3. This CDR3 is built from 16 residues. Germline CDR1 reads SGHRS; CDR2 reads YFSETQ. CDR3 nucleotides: TGCGCCAGCAGCTTGGCAGGGGACAGGGGCTACAATGAGCAGTTCTTC. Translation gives CASSLAGDRGYNEQFF.